Presented here are 31 T cell receptor beta chains from one specimen sequenced in a study of blood T cell repertoires in COVID-19. TCRdb's copy holds only in-frame clones and misses some; the assay was immunoSEQ multiplex PCR. The sample has about 100,000 clones; approximately 86% are singletons. What was sequenced was peripheral blood. The receptors originated from a woman in her sixties or seventies with acute or convalescent COVID-19.

The chain couples TRBV7-6 to TRBJ2-3, with 12 nucleotides matching TRBD2. The CDR3 runs to 17 residues. V gave up 1 base and J gave up 5 bases; unmatched junction bases: 7. The V gene's germline CDR1 is SGHVS and CDR2 FNYEAQ. For the CDR3, the DNA is TGTGCCAGCAGCTTAGGGACTAGCGGGACGAGAGGAGATACGCAGTATTTT. It is translated as CASSLGTSGTRGDTQYF. Together with reference TRBV7-6 and TRBJ2-3, the CDR3 gives the full variable domain: GAGVSQSPRYKVTKRGQDVALRCDPISGHVSLYWYRQALGQGPEFLTYFNYEAQQDKSGLPNDRFSAERPEGSISTLTIQRTEQRDSAMYRCASSLGTSGTRGDTQYFGPGTRLTVL.

V and J are TRBV2 and TRBJ2-7, with a possible D match to TRBD2 (6 bases). Deletions cut 0 bases from V and 13 bases from J, with 22 bases between. Germline V gives CDR1 SNHLY, CDR2 FYNNEI. The CDR3 runs 15 residues. The CDR3 DNA reads TGTGCCAGCAGTGAAGCCGGGGACTTCTCCCTTCGATACTACTTC. It is translated as CASSEAGDFSLRYYF.

The J gene is TRBJ2-2, the V gene TRBV20-1; tentative D call: TRBD1 (6 bases). This CDR3 has 15 residues. Trimming pared 3 bases from V and 8 bases from J, leaving 19 bases between. Germline lookup yields CDR1 DFQATT and CDR2 SNEGSKA (reference sequence). CDR3 DNA: TGCAGTGCTAGTACAGGGAATCTGAGGACGGGGGAGCTGTTTTTT. This encodes CSASTGNLRTGELFF.

J is TRBJ2-3 and V is TRBV19; possible D gene TRBD2, 5 bases. The germline V and J ends were trimmed by 7 bases and 1 base, with 12 bases remaining between them. The CDR3 length is 14 residues. Germline V gene lookup returns CDR1 LNHDA and CDR2 SQIVND (reference sequence). The CDR3 sequence: CASKGWRGTDTQYF. Written as DNA, the CDR3 is TGTGCCAGTAAAGGTTGGCGGGGCACAGATACGCAGTATTTT.

The chain uses TRBV24-1 and TRBJ1-5; D is undetermined. The CDR3 is made up of 12 amino acids. Trimming pared 2 bases from V and 5 bases from J, leaving 3 bases between. Germline CDR1 and CDR2: KGHDR and SFDVKD. CDR3 coding DNA: TGTGCCACCAGTGATTCTGATCAGCCCCAGCATTTT. Translating gives CATSDSDQPQHF.

The CDR3 loop reads CASSQERGNTIYF. In DNA, the CDR3 is TGTGCCAGCAGCCAAGAGCGAGGAAACACCATATATTTT. The J gene is TRBJ1-3, the V gene TRBV3-1 (or the pseudogene TRBV3-2); D ambiguous. The CDR3 loop spans 13 amino acids. Between the trimmed V and J ends, which lost 0 bases and 4 bases, there was a span of 4 bases. The germline CDR1 and CDR2 sequences are LGHDT and YNNKEL (reference sequence).

This chain uses TRBV2 with TRBJ2-1; 9 bases map to TRBD1. With V trimmed by 5 bases and J by 8 bases, 10 bases remained unmatched. This CDR3 has 15 residues. Germline V gene sequence: CDR1 SNHLY, CDR2 FYNNEI. The CDR3 sequence: CASSIGQGNNHEQFF. The CDR3, as DNA: TGTGCCAGCAGTATCGGACAGGGGAATAACCATGAGCAGTTCTTC.

The chain carries TRBV30 and TRBJ1-4; tentative D call: TRBD1 (6 bases). The germline gives CDR1 GTSNPN, CDR2 SVGIG (reference sequence). Trimming removed 7 bases at V and 6 bases at J, with 12 bases between. The CDR3 contains 12 residues. This CDR3 is CALTGPDEKLFF. CDR3 DNA sequence: TGTGCCTTGACAGGACCTGATGAAAAACTGTTTTTT.

The chain couples TRBV7-3 to TRBJ1-1, with 7 bases fitting TRBD1. CDR1 is SGHTA, CDR2 FQGTGA, per germline. The CDR3 spans 13 residues. Trimming at V came to 4 bases and at J to 8 bases, leaving 7 bases not matched to a gene. For the CDR3, the DNA is TGTGCCAGCAGCTACGACAGGGAGGACGAAGCTTTCTTT. It encodes CASSYDREDEAFF. The full variable domain, with the rest looked up from reference TRBV7-3 and TRBJ1-1, is GAGVSQTPSNKVTEKGKYVELRCDPISGHTALYWYRQSLGQGPEFLIYFQGTGAADDSGLPNDRFFAVRPEGSVSTLKIQRTERGDSAVYLCASSYDREDEAFFGQGTRLTVV.

The chain links TRBV7-3 to TRBJ2-2, with 7 bases fitting TRBD1. This CDR3 region has 16 residues. Germline V gene lookup returns CDR1 SGHTA and CDR2 FQGTGA. Trimming took 1 base from V and 5 from J; bases not matched to a gene: 7. The CDR3 loop is CASSLRQGSGTGELFF. In DNA form, the CDR3 reads TGTGCCAGCAGCTTAAGACAGGGCAGTGGTACCGGGGAGCTGTTTTTT.

This chain connects TRBV2 to TRBJ1-2; D perhaps matches TRBD1 (6 bases). CDR1 is SNHLY and CDR2 is FYNNEI in the germline V gene. The CDR3 sequence is 13 residues long. Trimming shortened V by 2 bases and J by 4 bases, and 8 bases separated the two germline ends. CDR3 region: CASSERGIYGYTF. The CDR3 DNA follows: TGTGCCAGCAGTGAAAGGGGGATCTATGGCTACACCTTC.

The chain has TRBV6-5 and TRBJ2-3; tentatively, D is TRBD1 (5 bases). CDR1 MNHEY and CDR2 SVGAGI come from the germline V gene. The CDR3 is 15 residues long. The V end lost 1 base, the J end lost 4 bases, and 12 bases lay between the germline ends. The CDR3 DNA reads as TGTGCCAGCAGTTACTTTGGGGTAGGGGCAGATACGCAGTATTTT. It is translated as CASSYFGVGADTQYF.

J is TRBJ2-1 and V is TRBV4-1; 7 nucleotides agree with TRBD1. The CDR3 is 15 amino acids. In germline, CDR1 is MGHRA, CDR2 YSYEKL. V dropped 4 bases and J dropped 4; count of bases not matched to a gene: 7. The CDR3 coding sequence is TGCGCCAGCAGCCCCGACAGGGACCATTACAATGAGCAGTTCTTC. As protein: CASSPDRDHYNEQFF.

V gene TRBV7-6 combines with J gene TRBJ2-3; 8 nucleotides line up with TRBD2. Trimming at V came to 5 bases and at J to 0 bases, leaving 4 bases not matched to a gene. Germline lookup yields CDR1 SGHVS and CDR2 FNYEAQ. The CDR3 spans 15 residues. The CDR3 DNA follows: TGTGCCAGCAGCCGTCCTAGCGGGAGCACAGATACGCAGTATTTT. It is translated as CASSRPSGSTDTQYF.

The rearrangement uses TRBV3-1 (or the pseudogene TRBV3-2) and TRBJ2-7; D is unclear. This CDR3 spans 16 amino acids. V was cut by 4 bases and J by 2 bases, with 18 bases left in between. Germline CDR1 LGHDT, CDR2 YNNKEL (reference sequence). In DNA, the CDR3 is TGTGCCAGCAGCCGAGGCCAGATCCCTCCAGCCTACGAGCAGTACTTC. It specifies CASSRGQIPPAYEQYF.

The chain couples TRBV4-1 to TRBJ2-7, with D perhaps matching TRBD2 (5 bases). Trimming stripped 4 bases from V and 0 bases from J, with 13 bases between. The CDR3 is 15 amino acids. Looked up from germline, CDR1 is MGHRA and CDR2 is YSYEKL. This chain's CDR3 is CASSPQVGVSYEQYF. In nucleotides, the CDR3 is TGCGCCAGCAGCCCCCAGGTCGGGGTCTCCTACGAGCAGTACTTC.

The chain employs TRBV5-1 and TRBJ1-5; unclear D gene. Deletions cut 0 bases from V and 5 bases from J, with 6 bases between. CDR3 size: 13 residues. Germline CDR1 reads SGHRS; CDR2 reads YFSETQ. CDR3 DNA: TGCGCCAGCAGCTTGGATACTGATCAGCCCCAGCATTTT. This encodes CASSLDTDQPQHF.

The sample holds a few counts of this clone. The chain combines TRBV2 with TRBJ1-5, with D perhaps matching TRBD1 (5 bases). V lost 0 bases and J lost 2, with 8 bases in between. Germline loops: CDR1 SNHLY, CDR2 FYNNEI. The CDR3 covers 15 residues. The CDR3 DNA reads as TGTGCCAGCAGTGAAGCGCGGGGGGGCAATCAGCCCCAGCATTTT. This gives the protein CASSEARGGNQPQHF. Supplemented by reference TRBV2 and TRBJ1-5, the full variable domain reads EPEVTQTPSHQVTQMGQEVILRCVPISNHLYFYWYRQILGQKVEFLVSFYNNEISEKSEIFDDQFSVERPDGSNFTLKIRSTKLEDSAMYFCASSEARGGNQPQHFGDGTRLSIL.

This clone showed up just once. V usage is TRBV6-1 and J usage is TRBJ1-1, with 12 bases identical to TRBD1. V lost 2 bases, J lost 1 base, and 2 bases stayed unmatched. Germline V gene data show CDR1 as MNHNS and CDR2 as SASEGT. The CDR3 is 16 residues long. CDR3 protein: CASSEQGQGANTEAFF. The CDR3 bases are TGTGCCAGCAGTGAACAGGGACAGGGGGCGAACACTGAAGCTTTCTTT.

The chain uses TRBV18 and TRBJ2-3; 7 nucleotides agree with TRBD1. The CDR3 is 14 amino acids. CDR1 and CDR2 from the germline V gene are KGHSH and LQKENI. V lost 3 bases, J lost 4 bases, and 4 bases stayed unmatched. Written as DNA, the CDR3 is TGTGCCAGCTCACCTTTGGACAGGTCAGATACGCAGTATTTT. It encodes CASSPLDRSDTQYF.

The V gene is TRBV5-1, the J gene TRBJ1-2; D is unclear. The ends were cut back, 0 bases at V and 4 bases at J, with 10 bases in the middle. Germline values: CDR1 SGHRS, CDR2 YFSETQ. CDR3 length: 14 residues. CDR3 loop: CASSLDGDGYGYTF. The CDR3 nucleotides read TGCGCCAGCAGCTTGGACGGGGATGGCTATGGCTACACCTTC.

This rearrangement joins TRBV28 to TRBJ2-1; D is perhaps TRBD1 (6 bases). The CDR3 extends over 16 amino acids. V was pared by 4 bases and J by 0 bases, with 13 bases between. In germline, CDR1 is MDHEN, CDR2 SYDVKM. As DNA, the CDR3 is TGTGCCAGCAGTTCCGCAGGGGCCAACTCCTACAATGAGCAGTTCTTC. Translating gives CASSSAGANSYNEQFF.

This chain uses TRBV21-1 with TRBJ2-3; the table gives TRBD1 as D, unverified against the DNA. TRBV21-1 is a known pseudogene. The CDR3 loop spans 19 amino acids. This chain's CDR3 is CASSKVKGQVSIIMDTQYF. CDR3 DNA: TGTGCCAGCAGCAAAGTGAAGGGACAGGTCTCAATAATAATGGATACGCAGTATTTT.

This rearrangement joins TRBV7-9 to TRBJ2-7, with 9 nucleotides matching TRBD1. The CDR3 has 16 amino acids. Germline V gene sequence: CDR1 SEHNR, CDR2 FQNEAQ (reference sequence). V trimming: 3 bases; J trimming: 6 bases; junction bases outside the gene matches: 12. CDR3 coding DNA: TGTGCCAGCAGCTTCGACAGGGGGACACATAGTACCGAGCAGTACTTC. This encodes CASSFDRGTHSTEQYF.

This clone occurred once. Compared with germline, one end of the junction differs, possibly owing to a read error. The chain has TRBV9 and TRBJ2-7; 7 nucleotides align to TRBD2. The CDR3 consists of 14 residues. Germline V gives CDR1 SGDLS, CDR2 YYNGEE. The CDR3 here is CASSVAGLDYEQYF. The CDR3 nucleotides are TGTGCCAGCAGCGTAGCAGGACTAGACTACGAGCAGTATTTC.

This rearrangement joins TRBV5-1 to TRBJ2-1; D is undetermined. Germline loops: CDR1 SGHRS, CDR2 YFSETQ. This CDR3 has 13 amino acids. Trimming removed 3 bases from V and 6 bases from J, with 10 bases in between. The CDR3 DNA reads as TGCGCCAGCAGCTACCGACCGGGCAATGAGCAGTTCTTC. It specifies CASSYRPGNEQFF. Supplemented by reference TRBV5-1 and TRBJ2-1, the full variable domain reads KAGVTQTPRYLIKTRGQQVTLSCSPISGHRSVSWYQQTPGQGLQFLFEYFSETQRNKGNFPGRFSGRQFSNSRSEMNVSTLELGDSALYLCASSYRPGNEQFFGPGTRLTVL.

This clone came up a few times. This CDR3 reads CATQGPLISYF. DNA for the CDR3: TGTGCCACCCAGGGGCCCCTGATCTCATATTTT. The chain recombines TRBV7-9 with TRBJ2-3; weak D call: TRBD1 (6 bases). The CDR3 covers 11 residues. Germline values: CDR1 SEHNR, CDR2 FQNEAQ (reference sequence). Trimming shortened V by 10 bases and J by 15 bases, and 20 bases separated the two germline ends.

The genes are TRBV24-1 and TRBJ2-1; TRBD2 matches 9 bases. CDR3 length: 16 amino acids. Germline CDR1 reads KGHDR; CDR2 reads SFDVKD. Germline trimming cut 0 bases from V and 9 bases from J; bases unmatched to any gene: 8. CDR3 nucleotides: TGTGCCACCAGTGATTTGCCGGGACTAGCTATCGGTGAGCAGTTCTTC. It codes for CATSDLPGLAIGEQFF.

The chain is built from TRBV28 and TRBJ2-5; perhaps TRBD1 as D (6 bases). The CDR3 runs 14 residues. Germline CDR1 is MDHEN and CDR2 is SYDVKM. The V gene lost 3 bases and the J gene lost 5 bases, with 13 bases spanning the gap. CDR3 loop: CASSFFQGYETQYF. The DNA of the CDR3 is TGTGCCAGCAGTTTTTTCCAGGGGTATGAGACCCAGTACTTC.

The chain recombines TRBV7-9 with TRBJ2-3; 8 bases map to TRBD2. The CDR3 runs to 15 residues. Germline V gene sequence: CDR1 SEHNR, CDR2 FQNEAQ (reference sequence). The V segment lost 5 bases and the J segment 4 bases; nucleotides outside the gene matches: 8. As DNA, the CDR3 is TGTGCCAGCAGCCCTACTAGCGGCGGGGCAGATACGCAGTATTTT. It encodes CASSPTSGGADTQYF. Full variable domain (missing parts from reference TRBV7-9 and TRBJ2-3): DTGVSQNPRHKITKRGQNVTFRCDPISEHNRLYWYRQTLGQGPEFLTYFQNEAQLEKSRLLSDRFSAERPKGSFSTLEIQRTEQGDSAMYLCASSPTSGGADTQYFGPGTRLTVL.

The rearrangement links TRBV5-1 to TRBJ1-4; 8 bases fit TRBD1. The CDR3 is 14 amino acids. V lost 3 bases to trimming and J lost 7 bases; unmatched junction nucleotides: 5. Germline CDR1 reads SGHRS; CDR2 reads YFSETQ. For the CDR3, the DNA is TGCGCCAGCAGCTCAGGACAGGGAGGTGAAAAACTGTTTTTT. Translating gives CASSSGQGGEKLFF.